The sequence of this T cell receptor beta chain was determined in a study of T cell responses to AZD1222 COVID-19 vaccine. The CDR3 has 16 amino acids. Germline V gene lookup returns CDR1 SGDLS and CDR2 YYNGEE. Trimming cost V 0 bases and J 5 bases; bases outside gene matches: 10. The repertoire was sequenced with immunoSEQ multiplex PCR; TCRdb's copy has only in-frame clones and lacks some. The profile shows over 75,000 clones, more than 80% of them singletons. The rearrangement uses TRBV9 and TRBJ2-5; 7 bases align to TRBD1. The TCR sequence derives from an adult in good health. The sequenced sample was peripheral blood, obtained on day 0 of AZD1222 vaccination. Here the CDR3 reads CASSVATGAAQETQYF. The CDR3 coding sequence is TGTGCCAGCAGCGTAGCTACAGGGGCGGCCCAGGAGACCCAGTACTTC.